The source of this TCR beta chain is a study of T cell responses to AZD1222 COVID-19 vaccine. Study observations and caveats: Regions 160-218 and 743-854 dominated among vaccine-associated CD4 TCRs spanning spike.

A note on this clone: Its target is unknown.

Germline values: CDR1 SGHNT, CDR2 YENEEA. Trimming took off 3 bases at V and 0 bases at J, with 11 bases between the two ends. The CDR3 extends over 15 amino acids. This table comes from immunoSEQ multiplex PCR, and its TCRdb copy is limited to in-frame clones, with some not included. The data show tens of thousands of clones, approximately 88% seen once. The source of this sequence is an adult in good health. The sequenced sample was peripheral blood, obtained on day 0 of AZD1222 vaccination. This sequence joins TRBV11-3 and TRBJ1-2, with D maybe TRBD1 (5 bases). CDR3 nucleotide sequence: TGTGCCAGCAGCTTCGGGTCAGGGCCTAACTATGGCTACACCTTC. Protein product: CASSFGSGPNYGYTF. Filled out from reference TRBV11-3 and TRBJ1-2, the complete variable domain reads EAGVVQSPRYKIIEKKQPVAFWCNPISGHNTLYWYLQNLGQGPELLIRYENEEAVDDSQLPKDRFSAERLKGVDSTLKIQPAELGDSAVYLCASSFGSGPNYGYTFGSGTRLTVV.